This paragraph covers one T cell receptor beta chain sequence. As yet, its antigen is unknown. V shed 4 bases and J 7 bases; nucleotides not matched to a gene: 13. The germline V gene encodes CDR1 SGDLS and CDR2 YYNGEE. CDR3 length: 16 residues. An equimolar mix of two oligonucleotides served as the beta constant-region primer for TRBC1 and TRBC2. Nested alpha and beta constant-region primers with the SP2 primer drove four PCR rounds on ligated cDNA. TCRdb reanalysed the UMI-ligation and nested PCR reads using MiXCR and keeps one entry per CDR3 protein. The repertoire holds 130,000 to 150,000 distinct CDR3 sequences, approximately 24% seen once, with 0.11% in the top ten. These data come from a study of naive and memory T cell subsets. General study points: In naive cells, over 95% of TCR sequences were seen only once. A few larger clonotypes appeared in naive repertoires, especially CD8, possibly memory cells re-expressing CD45RA.

J is TRBJ2-3 and V is TRBV9; 9 nucleotides match TRBD1. The origin of this receptor is a human donor in good health. Source material: naive CD4+ T cells from blood. The CDR3 nucleotides are TGTGCCAGCAGCCCGATTGGGACAGGGAATATGAATACGCAGTATTTT. This gives the protein CASSPIGTGNMNTQYF.